These 21 T cell receptor beta chains came from one sample sequenced in a study of CD8+CD57+ T cells in acquired aplastic anemia. Genomic DNA, the template, was used for profiling of the TCR beta VDJ and CDR3. TCRdb itself ran the reads through MiXCR, one entry per CDR3 protein. The data contain under 350,000 distinct CDR3 sequences, roughly 61% of them singletons. Those patients picked for sequencing had displayed CD8+CD57+ cell expansion on flow cytometry. The sequenced sample consisted of sorted CD4+, CD8+, or CD8+CD57+ T cells (not recorded which) from PBMCs. The receptors here all came from a human donor with aplastic anemia.

The V call is TRBV7-6, the J call TRBJ1-2; TRBD1 might be the D (5 bases). The CDR3 loop spans 13 amino acids. The V end lost 4 bases, the J end lost 3 bases, and 9 bases lay between the germline ends. Per germline, CDR1 SGHVS and CDR2 FNYEAQ. Here the CDR3 reads CASSSTADYGYTF. Written as DNA, the CDR3 is TGTGCCAGCAGCTCGACAGCTGACTATGGCTACACCTTC.

This clonotype has a count of ten or more. V and J are TRBV5-1 and TRBJ2-5; TRBD2 aligns across 8 bases. This CDR3 spans 16 amino acids. CDR1 and CDR2 from the germline V gene are SGHRS and YFSETQ. V was clipped by 0 bases and J by 2 bases; unmatched bases: 6. The CDR3 is CASSLVGGGIQETQYF. The CDR3 DNA follows: TGCGCCAGCAGCTTGGTAGGCGGGGGGATTCAAGAGACCCAGTACTTC.

The rearrangement uses TRBV20-1 and TRBJ1-4; possibly TRBD1 for D (5 bases). Germline V gene data show CDR1 as DFQATT and CDR2 as SNEGSKA (reference sequence). The CDR3 is 12 residues long. Trimming stripped 6 bases from V and 13 bases from J, with 18 bases between. Here the CDR3 reads CSASGAQERLFF. The CDR3 nucleotides read TGCAGTGCCAGTGGGGCCCAAGAGAGACTGTTTTTT.

The CDR3 DNA reads as TGCGCCAGCAGCTTGGCACCGGGGGCAGGTAATTCACCCCTCCACTTT. Residues: CASSLAPGAGNSPLHF. The gene calls are TRBV5-1 and TRBJ1-6; TRBD1 is a possible D gene (6 bases). Germline V gene lookup returns CDR1 SGHRS and CDR2 YFSETQ. V was trimmed by 0 bases and J by 6 bases, leaving 13 bases between them. The CDR3 sequence is 16 residues long.

The chain is built from TRBV6-4 and TRBJ1-1; the D gene is possibly TRBD1 (6 bases). Trimming pared 0 bases from V and 5 bases from J, leaving 10 bases between. The CDR3 consists of 14 residues. Germline lookup yields CDR1 MRHNA and CDR2 SNTAGT. The DNA for the CDR3 is TGTGCCAGCAGTGACTCGCCCGGGACAACTGAAGCTTTCTTT. Encoded protein: CASSDSPGTTEAFF.

The chain joins TRBV2 to TRBJ2-3; D gene unclear. Germline loops: CDR1 SNHLY, CDR2 FYNNEI. The CDR3 runs 14 residues. Trimming cost V 4 bases and J 0 bases, with 8 bases left between them. The CDR3 DNA sequence: TGTGCCAGCAGTGCCAGGTTTAGCACAGATACGCAGTATTTT. This codes for CASSARFSTDTQYF.

This clonotype was picked up a small number of times. The genes are TRBV12-3 or TRBV12-4 and TRBJ2-7; D could derive from TRBD1 or TRBD2 (5 bases each). V dropped 6 bases and J dropped 2 bases, with 20 bases sitting between them. The CDR3 covers 16 residues. Written as DNA, the CDR3 is TGTGCCAGCAGCCCATTTGAGGGCGAGGGGCCCTACGAGCAGTACTTC. Encoded protein: CASSPFEGEGPYEQYF.

The chain carries TRBV5-1 and TRBJ2-7; TRBD2 is a possible D gene (5 bases). The germline V and J ends were trimmed by 6 bases and 2 bases, with 18 bases remaining between them. The CDR3 has 15 amino acids. From germline, CDR1 is SGHRS and CDR2 YFSETQ. The CDR3 region has the DNA TGCGCCAGCACCACAGACTCCAGCGGAGCCTACGAGCAGTACTTC. Translated: CASTTDSSGAYEQYF. Drawing the rest from reference TRBV5-1 and TRBJ2-7, the complete variable domain is KAGVTQTPRYLIKTRGQQVTLSCSPISGHRSVSWYQQTPGQGLQFLFEYFSETQRNKGNFPGRFSGRQFSNSRSEMNVSTLELGDSALYLCASTTDSSGAYEQYFGPGTRLTVT.

The chain combines TRBV12-3 or TRBV12-4 with TRBJ1-3; the D is unclear. The CDR3 runs 10 residues. Trimming removed 1 base at V and 8 bases at J, with 0 bases between. CDR3 sequence (DNA): TGTGCCAGCAGTTTAGACACCATATATTTT. Translated: CASSLDTIYF.

This clonotype was recorded a few times. The CDR3 is CSARDQAETQYF. For the CDR3, the DNA is TGCAGTGCTAGAGATCAAGCGGAGACCCAGTACTTC. The V and J genes are TRBV20-1 and TRBJ2-5; D gene uncertain. The CDR3 has 12 amino acids. Trimming took 0 bases from V and 5 from J, leaving 7 bases between them. Germline V gives CDR1 DFQATT, CDR2 SNEGSKA (reference sequence).

The chain couples TRBV19 to TRBJ1-1, with 7 bases fitting TRBD1. In germline, CDR1 is LNHDA, CDR2 SQIVND (reference sequence). The CDR3 covers 17 residues. Trimming took 9 bases from V and 4 from J; bases not matched to a gene: 20. CDR3 in amino acids: CASTGTYRQGMGTEAFF. The CDR3 DNA follows: TGTGCCAGCACCGGGACTTACAGACAGGGAATGGGCACTGAAGCTTTCTTT.

In this sample, this clonotype turned up a few times. This sequence joins TRBV15 and TRBJ2-3, with 7 nucleotides matching TRBD2. CDR3 length: 17 residues. Germline V gene lookup returns CDR1 LNHNV and CDR2 YYDKDF (reference sequence). Trimming took 4 bases from V and 4 from J; bases not matched to a gene: 14. The CDR3 sequence: CATSKRSASGVADTQYF. The CDR3 DNA reads TGTGCCACCAGCAAGAGATCTGCTAGCGGAGTGGCAGATACGCAGTATTTT.

This clonotype was observed at least ten times. The rearrangement joins TRBV24-1 to TRBJ1-1; D gene uncertain. This CDR3 is built from 13 residues. The V gene's germline CDR1 is KGHDR and CDR2 SFDVKD. V lost 3 bases and J 7 bases, leaving 11 bases between the germline ends. CDR3 coding DNA: TGTGCCACCAGTGATCACAAAGTGGGTGAAGCTTTCTTT. Translation gives CATSDHKVGEAFF.

CDR3 nucleotides: TGTGCCACCAGCAGAGTCTTGGTGGTTTCCGAGCAGTACTTC. It translates to CATSRVLVVSEQYF. This chain links TRBV15 with TRBJ2-7, with D hard to call. Germline lookup yields CDR1 LNHNV and CDR2 YYDKDF (reference sequence). The CDR3 runs 14 residues. Between the trimmed V and J ends, which lost 1 base and 6 bases, there was a span of 13 bases.

The table lists this clonotype with a few counts. J is TRBJ2-7 and V is TRBV12-3 or TRBV12-4; D is unresolved. The ends were cut back, 5 bases at V and 0 bases at J, with 8 bases in the middle. The CDR3 contains 13 residues. CDR3: CASSPPISYEQYF. DNA for the CDR3: TGTGCCAGCAGTCCTCCAATCTCCTACGAGCAGTACTTC.

The V and J genes are TRBV2 and TRBJ1-5, with TRBD1 as a possible D gene (6 bases). V was shortened by 5 bases and J by 6 bases, with 11 bases between the two germline ends. CDR3 length: 13 amino acids. Germline V gene sequence: CDR1 SNHLY, CDR2 FYNNEI. The CDR3 DNA reads TGTGCCAGCAGTTACGGGGGGCGTCAGCCCCAGCATTTT. Translated: CASSYGGRQPQHF. Complete variable domain (other parts from reference TRBV2 and TRBJ1-5): EPEVTQTPSHQVTQMGQEVILRCVPISNHLYFYWYRQILGQKVEFLVSFYNNEISEKSEIFDDQFSVERPDGSNFTLKIRSTKLEDSAMYFCASSYGGRQPQHFGDGTRLSIL.

This clonotype is a singleton in its sample. J is TRBJ2-5 and V is TRBV2, with 8 bases that match TRBD2. This CDR3 is built from 16 residues. The V gene's germline CDR1 is SNHLY and CDR2 FYNNEI. V was pared by 5 bases and J by 2 bases, with 10 bases of the junction left unmatched. The CDR3 nucleotides are TGTGCCAGCAGTTACAGGCGGGGGGCGATTCAAGAGACCCAGTACTTC. It is translated as CASSYRRGAIQETQYF.

This clonotype has a handful of counts. The V call is TRBV7-3, the J call TRBJ2-5, with a possible D match to TRBD2 (6 bases). Trimming left V 2 bases short and J 5 bases short, with 9 bases between. The CDR3 contains 13 residues. Germline V lookup: CDR1 SGHTA, CDR2 FQGTGA. The CDR3 sequence is CASSLPSGETQYF. Written as DNA, the CDR3 is TGTGCCAGCAGCTTACCCAGCGGGGAGACCCAGTACTTC.

There are many counts of this clonotype. The CDR3 coding sequence is TGTGCCAGCTCCCGAGCCACAGGAACCTACGAGCAGTACTTC. As protein: CASSRATGTYEQYF. V gene TRBV18 combines with J gene TRBJ2-7, with a possible D match to TRBD1 (5 bases). Looked up from germline, CDR1 is KGHSH and CDR2 is LQKENI. Trimming took 6 bases from V and 2 from J, leaving 14 bases between them. The CDR3 consists of 14 residues.

This clonotype was seen a handful of times. The chain employs TRBV9 and TRBJ2-7, with TRBD1 identical over 8 bases. CDR3 length: 14 amino acids. The germline gives CDR1 SGDLS, CDR2 YYNGEE. J gave up 6 bases and V 3 bases, and 8 bases lay outside the gene matches. DNA for the CDR3: TGTGCCAGCAGCGCGGCCGATACAGGGGGCGAGCAGTACTTC. It codes for CASSAADTGGEQYF. Using reference TRBV9 and TRBJ2-7 for the parts outside the CDR3, the full variable domain is DSGVTQTPKHLITATGQRVTLRCSPRSGDLSVYWYQQSLDQGLQFLIQYYNGEERAKGNILERFSAQQFPDLHSELNLSSLELGDSALYFCASSAADTGGEQYFGPGTRLTVT.

This chain connects TRBV6-6 to TRBJ2-5; weak D call: TRBD1 (6 bases). The CDR3 contains 14 residues. The ends were cut back, 2 bases at V and 6 bases at J, with 13 bases in the middle. Germline V gene lookup returns CDR1 MNHNY and CDR2 SVGAGI (reference sequence). CDR3 DNA sequence: TGTGCCAGCAGTTACGAACAGGGAGTGCAGACCCAGTACTTC. It translates to CASSYEQGVQTQYF.